Listed below are T cell receptor beta chains from one sample, sequenced in a study of cytomegalovirus exposure and HLA in healthy donors. Assay: immunoSEQ multiplex PCR; the TCRdb copy retains only in-frame clones and omits some. The repertoire holds some 130,000 clones, over 65% seen once, with roughly 3.3% in the top ten. The sequenced sample consisted of PBMCs. The receptor source for this set is a woman in her twenties or thirties in good health and CMV-seropositive. The CDR3 runs from the conserved cysteine through the conserved F or W.

TRBV5-1	TRBJ2-2	CASSHTSGGAATGELFF
TRBV4-3	TRBJ1-4	CASSRSDRGDEKLFF
TRBV7-3	TRBJ2-3	CASSLGDRDTDTQYF
TRBV19	TRBJ1-1	CASSASGNTEAFF
TRBV6-6	TRBJ2-3	CASSYQGAVGNTQYF
TRBV7-6	TRBJ2-2	CASSPPTGRNTGELFF
TRBV11-1	TRBJ2-7	CASSFPSGSYEQYF
TRBV5-1	TRBJ1-3	CASSPPDPLGNTIYF
TRBV9	TRBJ1-6	CASSVEAGASYNSPLHF
TRBV9	TRBJ2-3	CASSPRSSGLLRDTQYF
TRBV23-1	TRBJ1-2	CASSQLGGPFVAGYTF
TRBV7-9	TRBJ1-1	CASSLGGGDTEAFF
TRBV2	TRBJ1-2	CASSESGIYGYTF
TRBV5-4	TRBJ2-7	CASSNPGQGFKEQYF
TRBV29-1	TRBJ2-3	CSVELRQGGDTQYF
TRBV27	TRBJ2-1	CASSLGAEYNEQFF
TRBV7-2	TRBJ2-1	CASSLDQGTRKQFF
TRBV28	TRBJ1-6	CASGGRRTQRRALHF
TRBV6-5	TRBJ1-5	CASRGVSNQPQHF
TRBV19	TRBJ1-1	CASRRQGAPNTEAFF
TRBV6-1	TRBJ1-4	CASSELARLNEKLFF